The rows below give T cell receptor beta chains drawn from one sample of a study of T-cell memory formation after mild COVID-19. A single record per CDR3 protein comes from TCRdb applying MiXCR to the 5' RACE reads. Of approximately 490,000 distinct CDR3 sequences listed, about a fifth are singletons. The sequenced material came from PBMCs or a T cell subset sorted from them (not recorded which). These receptors came from an adult woman who had mild COVID-19 (a few samples of this study predate the infection). Cell type and time point are not known. The CDR3 runs from the conserved cysteine through the conserved F or W. The order of the fields is CDR3 protein, CDR3 DNA, V gene, J gene, clone size, CDR3 length, D gene. D genes are given only for firm matches. Size tells how often a clone was seen (once, few, many) or the class of an expanded clone, and some rows leave it out.

CSLVDGTGGTEAFF	TGCAGCCTCGTTGATGGGACAGGGGGCACTGAAGCTTTCTTT	TRBV29-1	TRBJ1-1	-	14	TRBD1
CATSEPPAGGSGTDTQYF	TGTGCCACCAGTGAACCACCAGCGGGAGGGAGCGGGACAGATACGCAGTATTTT	TRBV24-1	TRBJ2-3	few	18	TRBD2
CASSLVAVRARETQYF	TGTGCCAGCAGCTTAGTGGCGGTGAGGGCCAGAGAGACCCAGTACTTC	TRBV7-9	TRBJ2-5	-	16	-
CASSPFPQGRESGNTIYF	TGTGCCAGCAGTCCCTTCCCCCAAGGCAGGGAATCGGGAAACACCATATATTTT	TRBV7-2	TRBJ1-3	-	18	-
CASTGGSGYTF	TGTGCCAGTACGGGGGGCTCTGGCTACACCTTC	TRBV19	TRBJ1-2	few	11	-
CASSLSRVYEQYF	TGTGCCAGCAGTTTATCTCGGGTTTACGAGCAGTACTTC	TRBV27	TRBJ2-7	-	13	-
CAWSHDLAGGSIDTQYF	TGTGCCTGGAGTCACGACTTAGCGGGGGGGAGTATAGATACGCAGTATTTT	TRBV30	TRBJ2-3	few	17	TRBD2
CASTPGGVGQPQHF	TGTGCCAGCACCCCCGGGGGGGTAGGCCAGCCCCAGCATTTT	TRBV27	TRBJ1-5	few	14	-
CASSYGQSLGGYTF	TGTGCCAGCAGTTACGGACAGAGCCTGGGGGGCTACACCTTC	TRBV6-6	TRBJ1-2	few	14	-
CASNRDRASYEQYF	TGTGCCAGCAACCGGGACAGGGCCTCCTACGAGCAGTACTTC	TRBV7-2	TRBJ2-7	-	14	TRBD1
CASSLGGTSGLTDTQYF	TGTGCCAGCAGCTTAGGAGGGACTAGCGGGCTGACAGATACGCAGTATTTT	TRBV7-9	TRBJ2-3	few	17	TRBD2
CSAHLVPGVRETQYF	TGCAGTGCCCACTTGGTCCCGGGAGTTAGGGAGACCCAGTACTTC	TRBV20-1	TRBJ2-5	-	15	-
CASSQDPAGSPQWDTQYF	TGCGCCAGCAGCCAAGATCCAGCGGGCAGTCCGCAATGGGATACGCAGTATTTT	TRBV4-3	TRBJ2-3	-	18	-
CASSFGQGVGEKLFF	TGTGCCAGCAGTTTTGGACAGGGTGTAGGAGAAAAACTGTTTTTT	TRBV12-3/TRBV12-4	TRBJ1-4	-	15	TRBD1
CASRQGQKETQYF	TGCGCCAGCAGACAGGGACAAAAAGAGACCCAGTACTTC	TRBV5-1	TRBJ2-5	-	13	-
CASSMASASSYEQYF	TGTGCCAGTAGTATGGCTAGCGCGAGCTCCTACGAGCAGTACTTC	TRBV19	TRBJ2-7	few	15	-
CASSYGKQFF	TGTGCCAGCAGTTACGGGAAGCAGTTCTTC	TRBV12-3/TRBV12-4	TRBJ2-1	many	10	-
CASSPLQGWNQPQHF	TGTGCCAGCTCACCATTACAGGGGTGGAATCAGCCCCAGCATTTT	TRBV18	TRBJ1-5	few	15	TRBD1
CASSLGEVDTGELFF	TGCGCCAGCAGCTTGGGGGAAGTAGACACCGGGGAGCTGTTTTTT	TRBV5-1	TRBJ2-2	few	15	-
CASSSRWEGANYGYTF	TGCGCCAGCAGCTCCCGGTGGGAGGGGGCCAACTATGGCTACACCTTC	TRBV5-1	TRBJ1-2	few	16	TRBD1
CASRAKTGTQYF	TGTGCCAGCAGAGCCAAAACCGGGACCCAGTACTTC	TRBV3-1	TRBJ2-5	-	12	-
CASGLTSGGPFGTDTQYF	TGTGCCAGCGGCCTGACTAGCGGGGGCCCTTTTGGCACAGATACGCAGTATTTT	TRBV2	TRBJ2-3	-	18	TRBD2
CASSFLAGDVLAKNIQYF	TGTGCCAGCAGCTTTTTAGCGGGCGACGTACTAGCCAAAAACATTCAGTACTTC	TRBV5-6	TRBJ2-4	few	18	TRBD2
CASSPTSLDSRFTDTQYF	TGTGCCAGCAGCCCCACGAGCCTGGACAGTAGGTTCACAGATACGCAGTATTTT	TRBV21-1	TRBJ2-3	few	18	-
CASSYGEGYTF	TGTGCCAGCAGTTACGGAGAAGGCTACACCTTC	TRBV7-9	TRBJ1-2	-	11	-
CASSKAPNYGYTF	TGTGCCAGCAGCAAGGCCCCTAACTATGGCTACACCTTC	TRBV6-1	TRBJ1-2	-	13	-
CSASTGPTTNQPQHF	TGCAGTGCCTCGACAGGGCCAACCACCAATCAGCCCCAGCATTTT	TRBV20-1	TRBJ1-5	-	15	TRBD1
CSLGRWNNEQFF	TGCAGCCTGGGACGGTGGAACAATGAGCAGTTCTTC	TRBV29-1	TRBJ2-1	few	12	-
CASKGPTGNQPQHF	TGTGCCAGCAAGGGTCCCACCGGCAATCAGCCCCAGCATTTT	TRBV12-3/TRBV12-4	TRBJ1-5	few	14	-
CASSPRVGGWNTEAFF	TGTGCCAGCAGTCCACGCGTAGGGGGATGGAACACTGAAGCTTTCTTT	TRBV12-3/TRBV12-4	TRBJ1-1	few	16	-
CSARGPSGGGFNEKLFF	TGCAGTGCTAGGGGTCCTTCGGGAGGGGGTTTTAATGAAAAACTGTTTTTT	TRBV20-1	TRBJ1-4	once	17	-
CASSYSKGYSYGYTF	TGTGCCAGCAGTTACTCGAAGGGATACTCTTATGGCTACACCTTC	TRBV6-5	TRBJ1-2	once	15	-
CASSSPDRGNYGYTF	TGTGCCAGCAGTTCCCCGGACAGGGGGAACTATGGCTACACCTTC	TRBV12-3/TRBV12-4	TRBJ1-2	-	15	TRBD1
CASSQGLDTYNEQFF	TGTGCCAGCAGCCAGGGACTAGACACTTACAATGAGCAGTTCTTC	TRBV16	TRBJ2-1	-	15	TRBD2
CATSTPTGTGEADTQYF	TGTGCCACCAGTACCCCCACCGGGACAGGGGAGGCAGATACGCAGTATTTT	TRBV24-1	TRBJ2-3	few	17	TRBD1
CASSARPVALNNEQFF	TGTGCCAGCAGTGCCCGACCCGTCGCACTAAACAATGAGCAGTTCTTC	TRBV6-4	TRBJ2-1	-	16	-
CASSFSTRGRTGELFF	TGTGCCAGCAGCTTCAGTACTAGGGGTCGAACCGGGGAGCTGTTTTTT	TRBV11-2	TRBJ2-2	-	16	-
CASSSYNLTQGKATEAFF	TGTGCCAGCAGCTCCTATAATTTGACACAGGGTAAAGCCACTGAAGCTTTCTTT	TRBV7-9	TRBJ1-1	-	18	-
CASSARTGDGYTF	TGTGCCAGCTCAGCCCGGACAGGGGATGGCTACACCTTC	TRBV18	TRBJ1-2	-	13	TRBD1
CASSLYSIHMNTEAFF	TGTGCCAGCAGTTTATACAGCATTCATATGAACACTGAAGCTTTCTTT	TRBV12-3/TRBV12-4	TRBJ1-1	-	16	-
CASSPLAGGGNIQYF	TGTGCCAGCAGCCCCCTAGCGGGAGGGGGCAACATTCAGTACTTC	TRBV7-8	TRBJ2-4	-	15	TRBD2
CASSPSDSGDYNEQFF	TGTGCCAGCAGCCCTTCCGATAGCGGTGACTACAATGAGCAGTTCTTC	TRBV4-2	TRBJ2-1	-	16	-
CASSESSDGIQPQHF	TGTGCCAGCAGTGAATCCTCGGACGGGATTCAGCCCCAGCATTTT	TRBV25-1	TRBJ1-5	many	15	-
CASRRTGSNSPLHF	TGTGCCAGCAGGAGGACAGGATCAAATTCACCCCTCCACTTT	TRBV12-3/TRBV12-4	TRBJ1-6	-	14	TRBD1
CASSPRTSGSYNEQFF	TGTGCCAGCAGCCCTCGGACTAGCGGGTCTTACAATGAGCAGTTCTTC	TRBV7-9	TRBJ2-1	few	16	TRBD2
CASSSSDTATTGELFF	TGTGCCAGCAGCTCTTCTGACACGGCCACCACCGGGGAGCTGTTTTTT	TRBV5-4	TRBJ2-2	-	16	-
CASSSLRGNTGELFF	TGTGCCAGCAGCAGTTTAAGGGGGAACACCGGGGAGCTGTTTTTT	TRBV11-3	TRBJ2-2	-	15	-
CASSLVGTGGMISGNTIYF	TGCGCCAGCAGCTTGGTTGGGACAGGGGGCATGATCTCTGGAAACACCATATATTTT	TRBV5-1	TRBJ1-3	-	19	TRBD1
CASSQDAPSGYEQYF	TGTGCCAGCAGCCAAGATGCCCCTAGCGGCTACGAGCAGTACTTC	TRBV4-2	TRBJ2-7	-	15	TRBD2
CASSSGAPEQFF	TGTGCCAGCAGCTCGGGGGCACCAGAGCAGTTCTTC	TRBV5-4	TRBJ2-1	few	12	-
CASSFILAGVGNEQFF	TGTGCCAGCAGCTTCATACTAGCGGGGGTAGGCAATGAGCAGTTCTTC	TRBV7-6	TRBJ2-1	-	16	TRBD2
CASRLTARGGQPQHF	TGTGCCAGCAGGCTGACAGCCCGGGGAGGTCAGCCCCAGCATTTT	TRBV12-3/TRBV12-4	TRBJ1-5	-	15	-
CASSDLRGTSTLHEQYF	TGTGCCAGCAGTGATCTCCGAGGGACTAGTACTCTCCACGAGCAGTACTTC	TRBV2	TRBJ2-7	-	17	TRBD2
CASRQTGQSTDTQYF	TGTGCCAGCAGACAAACGGGACAGAGCACAGATACGCAGTATTTT	TRBV7-8	TRBJ2-3	medium-sized	15	TRBD1